The 27 T cell receptor beta chains reported below all come from one sample, sequenced in a study of blood T cells in healthy people across ages. Alongside a J-beta primer mix, a sample-barcoded 5' primer served in a second PCR lasting about 6 to 12 cycles. TCRdb re-called the 5' RACE reads with MiXCR, one entry per CDR3 protein. The repertoire holds about 760,000 distinct CDR3 sequences, with more than 50% as singletons. The specimen was blood. The receptors originated from a middle-aged man in good health.

The genes are TRBV12-3 or TRBV12-4 and TRBJ2-7; D is unresolved. CDR3 length equals 15 residues. Trimming cost V 3 bases and J 1 base, with 13 bases left between them. CDR3 amino acids: CASSFLAVKSYEQYF. DNA of the CDR3: TGTGCCAGCAGTTTCTTGGCAGTCAAGTCCTACGAGCAGTACTTC.

CDR3 sequence (DNA): TGCAGCGTTCCCACAGGGACGCCGTGGTATGGCTACACCTTC. The encoded protein is CSVPTGTPWYGYTF. The chain uses TRBV29-1 and TRBJ1-2, with D tentatively TRBD1 (6 bases). Trimming took 5 bases from V and 5 from J, leaving 18 bases between them. CDR1 is SQVTM, CDR2 ANQGSEA, per germline. The length of the CDR3 is 14 residues.

This chain's CDR3 is CASSSGGARETQYF. The CDR3 DNA is TGCGCCAGCAGCTCCGGAGGGGCTAGGGAGACCCAGTACTTC. The chain combines TRBV5-1 with TRBJ2-5; D perhaps matches TRBD2 (6 bases). Germline CDR1 is SGHRS and CDR2 is YFSETQ. This CDR3 comprises 14 residues. Trimming stripped 3 bases from V and 5 bases from J, with 14 bases between.

V is TRBV10-3 and J is TRBJ2-3; TRBD1 agrees at 11 bases. The germline V gene has CDR1 ENHRY and CDR2 SYGVKD. J gave up 3 bases and V 6 bases, and 2 bases lay outside the gene matches. The CDR3 has 14 amino acids. CDR3 in DNA: TGTGCCATCAGATGGGACAGGGGGACAGATACGCAGTATTTT. Residues: CAIRWDRGTDTQYF.

On this clonotype itself: The junction shows a germline mismatch at one end, possibly a read error. The chain combines TRBV7-2 with TRBJ2-1; 9 bases are shared with TRBD2. The CDR3 extends over 15 amino acids. CDR1 and CDR2 (germline): SGHTA, FQGNSA. The CDR3 here is CASSVAGAPYNEQFF. CDR3 nucleotides: TGTGCCAGCAGCGTAGCGGGAGCACCCTACAATGAGCAGTTCTTC.

Note on this clonotype: One junction end does not reproduce the germline sequence, and a read error may be involved. CDR3 sequence (DNA): TGCAGTACTAGAGATACAGGCTCCTCCTATGGCTACACCTTC. It specifies CSTRDTGSSYGYTF. J is TRBJ1-2 and V is TRBV20-1; tentatively, D is TRBD1 (5 bases). This CDR3 contains 14 residues. Germline CDR1 reads DFQATT; CDR2 reads SNEGSKA (reference sequence).

This clonotype came up once. The chain carries TRBV29-1 and TRBJ2-5; weak D call: TRBD1 (7 bases). Matching the DNA end better, TRBJ2-7 makes the J call doubtful. The CDR3 covers 15 residues. Per the germline V gene, CDR1 is SQVTM and CDR2 is ANQGSEA. The CDR3 sequence is CSALEGATAAYEQYF. In DNA, the CDR3 is TGCAGCGCTCTGGAGGGGGCGACCGCCGCCTACGAGCAGTACTTC.

The chain joins TRBV3-1 to TRBJ2-5; 7 bases map to TRBD2. The germline gives CDR1 LGHDT, CDR2 YNNKEL (reference sequence). CDR3 length equals 12 residues. J gave up 11 bases and V 4 bases, and 7 bases lay outside the gene matches. The CDR3 bases are TGTGCCAGCAGCCCGGGACTACGTGAGCAGTACTTC. Protein: CASSPGLREQYF.

The V gene is TRBV4-3, the J gene TRBJ1-1; D remains unclear. This CDR3 has 14 residues. CDR1 and CDR2 (germline): LGHNA, YSLEER. Trimming removed 0 bases at V and 1 base at J, with 6 bases between. This CDR3 reads CASSQDNPNTEAFF. The CDR3 bases are TGCGCCAGCAGCCAAGATAACCCGAACACTGAAGCTTTCTTT.

This clonotype was observed once. The chain links TRBV24-1 to TRBJ2-1, with D maybe TRBD1 (5 bases). The CDR3 has 14 amino acids. Trimming removed 4 bases at V and 7 bases at J, with 13 bases between. Germline V CDR1 and CDR2: KGHDR, SFDVKD. CDR3 loop: CATSDPKGMNEQFF. CDR3 coding DNA: TGTGCCACCAGTGACCCCAAGGGGATGAATGAGCAGTTCTTC.

The CDR3 DNA reads TGTGCCAGCAGTCTCTCCTTGGGGACCTGGGATTCACCCCTCCACTTT. It is translated as CASSLSLGTWDSPLHF. The J gene is TRBJ1-6, the V gene TRBV12-3 or TRBV12-4, with D tentatively TRBD1 (5 bases). V was shortened by 5 bases and J by 8 bases, with 19 bases between the two germline ends. The CDR3 contains 16 residues.

The gene calls are TRBV4-1 and TRBJ2-4; D possibly uses TRBD1 or TRBD2 (5 bases each). Germline CDR1 is MGHRA and CDR2 is YSYEKL. The CDR3 has 18 residues. V lost 3 bases and J 0 bases, leaving 18 bases between the germline ends. The CDR3 region has the DNA TGCGCCAGCAGCCAGGGACCCCAAGGACCCCTAGCCAAAAACATTCAGTACTTC. Amino acid sequence: CASSQGPQGPLAKNIQYF.

Only a few counts were recorded for this clonotype. The V gene is TRBV6-4, the J gene TRBJ1-4; D is possibly TRBD1 (5 bases). V lost 10 bases to trimming and J lost 0 bases, with 9 bases between them. The CDR3 contains 13 residues. The V gene's germline CDR1 is MRHNA and CDR2 SNTAGT. CDR3 sequence: CATGGSTNEKLFF. CDR3 DNA sequence: TGTGCCACCGGGGGTTCAACTAATGAAAAACTGTTTTTT.

The genes are TRBV3-1 and TRBJ2-5; 9 nucleotides match TRBD1. Germline V lookup: CDR1 LGHDT, CDR2 YNNKEL (reference sequence). The CDR3 consists of 16 residues. V lost 4 bases to trimming and J lost 4 bases; unmatched junction nucleotides: 10. Here the CDR3 reads CASSPDRDRDRETQYF. Written as DNA, the CDR3 is TGTGCCAGCAGCCCAGACAGGGACAGGGACAGAGAGACCCAGTACTTC.

The chain carries TRBV15 and TRBJ1-2; D not resolved. V dropped 0 bases and J dropped 3 bases, with 11 bases sitting between them. The CDR3 runs 15 residues. The V gene's germline CDR1 is LNHNV and CDR2 YYDKDF (reference sequence). CDR3: CATSRDAAGDYGYTF. The CDR3 DNA reads TGTGCCACCAGCAGAGATGCGGCCGGTGACTATGGCTACACCTTC.

This chain uses TRBV3-1 with TRBJ1-2, with no clear D. The CDR3 has 14 residues. Trimming shortened V by 1 base and J by 2 bases, and 8 bases separated the two germline ends. Germline V gene lookup returns CDR1 LGHDT and CDR2 YNNKEL (reference sequence). The CDR3 coding sequence is TGTGCCAGCAGCCAAGGAAGAGTAAACTATGGCTACACCTTC. It specifies CASSQGRVNYGYTF.

CDR3 nucleotides: TGTGCCAGCATAGGAGCGGGAGGCCTATCTAGCACAGATACGCAGTATTTT. As protein: CASIGAGGLSSTDTQYF. The chain uses TRBV6-6 and TRBJ2-3, with 9 positions matching TRBD2. V lost 7 bases, J lost 0 bases, and 11 bases stayed unmatched. The germline gives CDR1 MNHNY, CDR2 SVGAGI (reference sequence). CDR3 length: 17 amino acids.

CDR3 residues: CASSPRPTGGITDYTDTQYF. The CDR3 nucleotides are TGCGCCAGCAGCCCCCGACCAACAGGGGGGATAACCGATTACACAGATACGCAGTATTTT. The V call is TRBV5-1, the J call TRBJ2-3, with 8 bases aligning to TRBD1. The CDR3 extends over 20 amino acids. Losses at the gene ends were 4 bases for V and 2 bases for J; bases not matched to a gene: 21. From germline, CDR1 is SGHRS and CDR2 YFSETQ.

The J gene is TRBJ2-5, the V gene TRBV27; possibly TRBD2 for D (5 bases). Germline V CDR1 and CDR2: MNHEY, SMNVEV (reference sequence). Trimming shortened V by 6 bases and J by 5 bases, and 22 bases separated the two germline ends. This CDR3 is 16 amino acids long. The CDR3 sequence: CASSSDGQAGRETQYF. DNA of the CDR3: TGTGCCAGCAGCTCCGATGGGCAGGCGGGTAGGGAGACCCAGTACTTC.

This clonotype was recorded a few times. This chain uses TRBV6-1 with TRBJ1-2; 7 bases match TRBD1. This CDR3 has 16 residues. Germline CDR1 reads MNHNS; CDR2 reads SASEGT. The J segment lost 3 bases and the V segment lost 2 bases, leaving 9 bases of the junction unmatched. DNA of the CDR3: TGTGCCAGCAGTGAACGACCCTCAGGGGGACACTATGGCTACACCTTC. It translates to CASSERPSGGHYGYTF.

The rearrangement joins TRBV24-1 to TRBJ2-5; D possibly corresponds to TRBD1 (6 bases). Gene TRBJ2-1 matches the end of the DNA better, so the J call may be wrong. Germline values: CDR1 KGHDR, CDR2 SFDVKD. CDR3 length: 17 amino acids. The CDR3 region is CATSDRTAPYYQETQFF. In DNA form, the CDR3 reads TGTGCCACCAGTGACCGGACAGCACCATATTACCAAGAGACCCAGTTCTTC.

The rearrangement links TRBV4-2 to TRBJ2-2; 9 bases match TRBD2. The CDR3 contains 19 residues. With V trimmed by 0 bases and J by 0 bases, 8 bases remained unmatched. Germline CDR1 LGHNA, CDR2 YNFKEQ. The CDR3 DNA reads as TGTGCCAGCAGCCAAGAGTCCGGGCGGGGGGGCACGAACACCGGGGAGCTGTTTTTT. This encodes CASSQESGRGGTNTGELFF.

The chain combines TRBV6-6 with TRBJ2-7, with D possibly matching TRBD1 (6 bases). With the DNA end fitting TRBJ2-5 better, the J assignment may be wrong. The CDR3 length is 16 residues. Germline CDR1 reads MNHNY; CDR2 reads SVGAGI (reference sequence). In nucleotides, the CDR3 is TGTGCCAGCAGTTCCTTACATACAGGGCGGTTTGAGACCCAGTACTTC. Translated: CASSSLHTGRFETQYF.

The genes are TRBV6-5 and TRBJ2-7, with 7 bases fitting TRBD1. Judging by the DNA end, TRBJ2-4 fits better; the J call may be wrong. The CDR3 spans 14 residues. From germline, CDR1 is MNHEY and CDR2 SVGAGI. CDR3 bases: TGTGCCAGCTCCCTCGGACAGGTCGAAAACATTCAGTACTTC. Its protein product is CASSLGQVENIQYF.

This clonotype was found a few times. The rearrangement links TRBV7-8 to TRBJ2-1; no firm D call. Germline loops: CDR1 SGHVS, CDR2 FQNEAQ. The ends were cut back, 5 bases at V and 0 bases at J, with 20 bases in the middle. The CDR3 runs to 18 residues. In DNA form, the CDR3 reads TGTGCCAGCAGCCTCGGCACAGCCCCAGAGGTCTCCTACAATGAGCAGTTCTTC. It codes for CASSLGTAPEVSYNEQFF.

Only one count was recorded for this clonotype. V gene TRBV6-1 combines with J gene TRBJ1-6, with 8 bases identical to TRBD1. The V gene's germline CDR1 is MNHNS and CDR2 SASEGT. The CDR3 is 16 residues long. With V trimmed by 3 bases and J by 4 bases, 5 bases remained unmatched. The CDR3 sequence: CASSETDRGYNSPLHF. Here the CDR3 DNA reads TGTGCCAGCAGTGAGACTGACAGGGGTTATAATTCACCCCTCCACTTT.

The chain combines TRBV7-3 with TRBJ2-1, with TRBD2 matching 11 bases. J was trimmed by 7 bases and V by 5 bases; bases with no gene match: 16. CDR1 is SGHTA and CDR2 is FQGTGA in the germline V gene. The CDR3 length is 18 residues. This CDR3 is CASSTTGTSGPERNEQFF. Here the CDR3 DNA reads TGTGCCAGCAGCACTACCGGGACTAGCGGCCCAGAACGGAATGAGCAGTTCTTC.